The sequence of this T cell receptor beta chain was determined in a study of CD8 T cells in Susac syndrome. The CDR3 runs to 12 residues. The germline V and J ends were trimmed by 2 bases and 7 bases, with 12 bases remaining between them. Germline assignment: CDR1 GTSNPN and CDR2 SVGIG (reference sequence). Broader study findings: The study's TCR sequencing and HLA analysis covered a relatively small number of individuals, and the study acknowledged this.

This clonotype was recorded once. Its cognate antigen is unknown. The authors carried out high-throughput sequencing of TCR beta. They applied it to CD8+ and CD4+ T cells obtained from blood. The authors reverse transcribed roughly 0.5 to 1 ug RNA with random hexamers. TCRdb passed the immunoSEQ multiplex PCR reads through MiXCR, listing each CDR3 protein once. Seen here are roughly 80,000 distinct CDR3 sequences, 90% to 95% observed once, and the top ten hold roughly 0.5%. The chain recombines TRBV30 with TRBJ2-7, with D unresolved. This clonotype originated in a human donor with Susac syndrome. Sequenced material: CD4+ T cells from PBMCs. The CDR3, as DNA: TGTGCCTGGAGTCCTTATCGGTTGGAGCAGTACTTC. Translation gives CAWSPYRLEQYF.